This T cell receptor beta chain derives from a study of blood T cell repertoires in COVID-19 (dated by TCRdb to the early 2020s). For context, the study as a whole: The collaborator samples originated in the United States, Italy and Spain and spanned the acute and convalescent phases of COVID-19. Samples came from the ongoing ImmuneRACE study (first 160 participants) plus 1,254 subjects from 6 global collaborators. The prospective study material was composed of cDNA or gDNA derived from T cells, B-cell-depleted T cells, or PBMCs. The dataset comprised deeply sampled blood TCRbeta repertoires from subjects exposed to, actively infected with, or recovered from COVID-19. Where available, HLA class I and class II types were taken from metadata supplied by the sample provider and were not determined by assay-based typing. A de-identified subject ID, COVID-19 status, age in years and sex were almost always included in the sample metadata. A freely available public database, intended as a resource for researchers studying the immune response to SARS-CoV-2, is where the repertoires were released. The paper's findings and limits, for the study overall: Clinical and demographic metadata were provided uncurated, with the amount varying by source and participant.

In Seattle, one collaborating source enrolled patients while the infection was active and tracked those patients longitudinally over the course of disease. Each collaborating institution followed its own protocols to collect whole blood in K2EDTA tubes. For TCRbeta analysis, collaborators shipped samples in one of three forms: frozen whole blood, isolated PBMCs, or DNA extracted from either of those sample types. This clone was recorded once. Which antigen it targets is not known. No quality values exist for individual bases; no much larger clone is one base distant. CDR1 and CDR2 are read off the germline V gene as SGHTA and FQGTGA. From its cysteine to its phenylalanine, the CDR3 spans 13 amino acids. The sequence is cut down to CDR3 DNA, 39 bases in frame from base 1. Trimmed from V: 5 bases; trimmed from J: 2 bases; junction bases lacking a gene match: 3. The immunoSEQ Assay, a bias-controlled multiplex PCR, was used to amplify TCRbeta CDR3 regions from genomic DNA. As for the original processing: The number of nucleated cells in each sample was estimated by amplification of reference gene primers within the assay. To quantify the absolute abundance of each unique TCRbeta CDR3 rearrangement, sequence reads were collapsed and filtered. Productive Simpson clonality was computed per sample as the square root of Simpson's diversity index over productive rearrangements. TCRdb obtained this table from immuneACCESS and retained in-frame rearrangements with V and J assigned. These tables miss some clones; where compared with another copy, unresolved V genes account for less than half of the shortfall, and the remainder is unexplained. From that table come the V and J calls and clone size; the DNA was used to work out D and trimming. This sample comprises about 300,000 clones, 84% of them detected only once. More than 1.1% of the sample comes from the top ten.

The sample consisted of peripheral blood. This TCR derives from a human donor with COVID-19, enrolled during active disease. The donor label of this sample is uncertain. The receptor chain draws on TRBV7-3 and TRBJ2-7, and TRBD1 matches 7 of the central bases. The CDR3 is CASSPDRTYEQYF. The DNA sequence is as follows: TGTGCCAGCAGCCCGGACAGGACCTACGAGCAGTACTTC. The reference TRBV7-3 and TRBJ2-7 proteins fill in what lies around the CDR3, so the full variable domain reads GAGVSQTPSNKVTEKGKYVELRCDPISGHTALYWYRQSLGQGPEFLIYFQGTGAADDSGLPNDRFFAVRPEGSVSTLKIQRTERGDSAVYLCASSPDRTYEQYFGPGTRLTVT.